Below are 5 T cell receptor beta chains sequenced from a single sample in a study of human T cells and chemical hapten exposure. TCRdb itself ran the RACE reads through MiXCR, one entry per CDR3 protein. The sample has just under 40,000 distinct CDR3 sequences, about 12% seen once. Described time point: patch test 3, about 24 weeks after DPC sensitization. Treatment here: therapeutic diphenylcyclopropenone sensitization with weekly scalp DPC. Whole blood, unfractionated, served as the material for total RNA extraction. The sample was whole blood, taken in connection with sensitization to the hapten diphenylcyclopropenone (DPC). All receptors derive from a woman aged 40 to 55 with alopecia areata. Some clones in this sample may be carry-over from other donors' samples.

This clonotype was picked up many times. The chain combines TRBV11-2 with TRBJ2-1; 11 bases map to TRBD2. Germline trimming cut 5 bases from V and 4 bases from J; bases unmatched to any gene: 7. Looked up from germline, CDR1 is SGHAT and CDR2 is FQNNGV. This CDR3 region has 16 residues. This CDR3 reads CASSKVLAGGYNEQFF. The DNA of the CDR3 is TGTGCCAGCAGCAAAGTTTTAGCGGGGGGGTACAATGAGCAGTTCTTC.

The chain has TRBV5-6 and TRBJ1-2; tentative D call: TRBD1 (6 bases). The germline V and J ends were trimmed by 4 bases and 6 bases, with 16 bases remaining between them. The CDR3 is 14 amino acids. Germline CDR1 is SGHDT and CDR2 is YYEEEE. The CDR3: CASSLYRDRNGYTF. Here the CDR3 DNA reads TGTGCCAGCAGCCTGTACAGGGATCGAAATGGCTACACCTTC. Using reference TRBV5-6 and TRBJ1-2 for the parts outside the CDR3, the full variable domain is DAGVTQSPTHLIKTRGQQVTLRCSPKSGHDTVSWYQQALGQGPQFIFQYYEEEERQRGNFPDRFSGHQFPNYSSELNVNALLLGDSALYLCASSLYRDRNGYTFGSGTRLTVV.

The V call is TRBV7-2, the J call TRBJ1-1, with no clear D. Trimming removed 10 bases from V and 1 base from J, with 13 bases in between. This CDR3 comprises 13 residues. CDR1 is SGHTA and CDR2 is FQGNSA in the germline V gene. The CDR3, as DNA: TGTGCCACCTCTGCAGTCAGGAACACTGAAGCTTTCTTT. Protein product: CATSAVRNTEAFF.

This clonotype came up many times. V and J are TRBV3-1 and TRBJ2-1, with 16 nucleotides matching TRBD2. The junction had 11 bases not matched to a gene; V was cut back by 3 bases and J by 6 bases. The CDR3 is 19 residues long. Germline V gene lookup returns CDR1 LGHDT and CDR2 YNNKEL (reference sequence). CDR3 sequence: CASSHALGLAGGPGNEQFF. The CDR3 coding sequence is TGTGCCAGCAGCCACGCCCTGGGACTAGCGGGAGGGCCGGGCAATGAGCAGTTCTTC.

The chain links TRBV10-3 to TRBJ1-1; D call uncertain. This CDR3 is 14 amino acids long. Germline V gives CDR1 ENHRY, CDR2 SYGVKD. V was trimmed by 0 bases and J by 1 base, leaving 6 bases between them. CDR3 nucleotides: TGTGCCATCAGTGAGTCGATGGGGAACACTGAAGCTTTCTTT. Encoded protein: CAISESMGNTEAFF.